The 20 T cell receptor beta chains in this list originate from one sample, sequenced in a study of T cell repertoires in cytomegalovirus infection. Each CDR3 protein gets one entry after TCRdb re-called the reads with MiXCR. The sample shows approximately 250,000 distinct CDR3 sequences, 9.1% of them seen only once. Sequencing was performed on PBMCs. The receptors here all came from a human donor in good health (CMV status not recorded). Some clones in this sample may be carry-over from other donors' samples.

This clonotype was counted many times. The chain recombines TRBV6-2 or TRBV6-3 with TRBJ1-5, with D possibly matching TRBD1 (5 bases). Trimming removed 7 bases at V and 2 bases at J, with 18 bases between. Germline CDR1 reads MNHEY; CDR2 reads SVGEGT. CDR3 length equals 16 residues. In nucleotides, the CDR3 is TGTGCCAGCACCAACCCCGAGGGGCTGGGCAATCAGCCCCAGCATTTT. The encoded protein is CASTNPEGLGNQPQHF.

This chain joins TRBV19 and TRBJ1-1, with D hard to call. Germline V gene data show CDR1 as LNHDA and CDR2 as SQIVND (reference sequence). Between the trimmed V and J ends, which lost 6 bases and 2 bases, there was a span of 13 bases. The CDR3 spans 14 residues. In DNA, the CDR3 is TGTGCCAGTAGGAACAGCTGGGGAAACACTGAAGCTTTCTTT. Translating it yields CASRNSWGNTEAFF.

This clonotype was detected ten times or more. The chain has TRBV7-1 and TRBJ1-2; D might be TRBD1 (6 bases). TRBV7-1 is placed among ORFs of uncertain function. V was shortened by 11 bases and J by 0 bases, with 16 bases between the two germline ends. The CDR3 sequence is 14 residues long. CDR3 DNA: TGTGCCGGTAGGGGGAGGCTATCTAACTATGGCTACACCTTC. Its protein product is CAGRGRLSNYGYTF.

This clonotype was seen at least ten times. The rearrangement uses TRBV7-2 and TRBJ2-7, with 13 bases lining up with TRBD2. The length of the CDR3 is 19 residues. The germline V gene has CDR1 SGHTA and CDR2 FQGNSA. After removal of 2 bases from V and 5 bases from J, the junction contained 15 bases not matched to a gene. The CDR3 DNA reads as TGTGCCAGCAGCTTAAAGGGCCCAACTAGCGGGGGGGCAACTGACGAGCAGTACTTC. Translation gives CASSLKGPTSGGATDEQYF.

This clonotype showed up many times. The chain is built from TRBV7-2 and TRBJ1-2; 12 nucleotides line up with TRBD1. V was pared by 1 base and J by 9 bases, with 6 bases of the junction left unmatched. The germline CDR1 and CDR2 sequences are SGHTA and FQGNSA. The CDR3 is 15 amino acids. In DNA, the CDR3 is TGTGCCAGCAGCTTAGTGGGACAGGGGGCCCGTAGCTACACCTTC. It is translated as CASSLVGQGARSYTF.

V is TRBV30 and J is TRBJ2-7; TRBD1 aligns across 7 bases. Trimming cost V 3 bases and J 6 bases; bases outside gene matches: 11. The CDR3 consists of 14 residues. Germline CDR1 is GTSNPN and CDR2 is SVGIG (reference sequence). CDR3 DNA sequence: TGTGCCTGGAGAGCAACCCTCAGGACAGGCGAGCAGTACTTC. It encodes CAWRATLRTGEQYF. Using reference TRBV30 and TRBJ2-7 for the parts outside the CDR3, the full variable domain is SQTIHQWPATLVQPVGSPLSLECTVEGTSNPNLYWYRQAAGRGLQLLFYSVGIGQISSEVPQNLSASRPQDRQFILSSKKLLLSDSGFYLCAWRATLRTGEQYFGPGTRLTVT.

Many counts were recorded for this clonotype. The chain carries TRBV7-2 and TRBJ2-2; TRBD1 agrees at 8 bases. The junction had 0 bases not matched to a gene; V was cut back by 8 bases and J by 1 base. The CDR3 extends over 13 amino acids. CDR1 is SGHTA and CDR2 is FQGNSA in the germline V gene. The chain's CDR3 is CASGTGNTGELFF. In DNA, the CDR3 is TGTGCCAGCGGGACAGGGAACACCGGGGAGCTGTTTTTT.

Many counts were recorded for this clonotype. The J gene is TRBJ1-6, the V gene TRBV14; D may be TRBD1 (6 bases). V was shortened by 2 bases and J by 7 bases, with 12 bases between the two germline ends. Germline V CDR1 and CDR2: SGHDN, FVKESK. CDR3 length: 15 residues. The CDR3 sequence: CASSQTRTANSPLHF. As DNA, the CDR3 is TGTGCCAGCAGCCAAACCCGGACAGCCAATTCACCCCTCCACTTT.

This clonotype has at least ten counts. This chain links TRBV7-2 with TRBJ2-7; D is perhaps TRBD1 (5 bases). The V and J ends lost 1 base and 0 bases respectively, with 13 bases between them. The germline CDR1 and CDR2 sequences are SGHTA and FQGNSA. This CDR3 region has 16 residues. CDR3 bases: TGTGCCAGCAGCTTAGTACCAATAGGGGCCTCCTACGAGCAGTACTTC. Translating it yields CASSLVPIGASYEQYF.

This chain joins TRBV6-5 and TRBJ1-5, with 12 bases lining up with TRBD1. This CDR3 is 16 amino acids long. Germline CDR1 is MNHEY and CDR2 is SVGAGI. V lost 7 bases, J lost 6 bases, and 10 bases stayed unmatched. As DNA, the CDR3 is TGTGCCAGCAAGAGAGGGGGACAGGGGGCGGTTCAGCCCCAGCATTTT. This encodes CASKRGGQGAVQPQHF.

The chain is built from TRBV19 and TRBJ2-7; 7 bases are a match to TRBD1. This CDR3 has 15 residues. In germline, CDR1 is LNHDA, CDR2 SQIVND (reference sequence). V was clipped by 6 bases and J by 9 bases; unmatched bases: 17. The CDR3 nucleotides are TGTGCCAGTAGCCCCCAACCGGGACAGAACAACTTGCAGTACTTC. It encodes CASSPQPGQNNLQYF.

This clonotype has ten or more counts. The chain combines TRBV5-1 with TRBJ2-1, with 14 bases fitting TRBD2. From germline, CDR1 is SGHRS and CDR2 YFSETQ. The length of the CDR3 is 17 residues. The V segment lost 2 bases and the J segment 5 bases; nucleotides outside the gene matches: 6. The CDR3 nucleotides are TGCGCCAGCAGCTTTCTTGGGACTAGCGGGAGCGACAATGAGCAGTTCTTC. Translated: CASSFLGTSGSDNEQFF.

The genes are TRBV20-1 and TRBJ2-7; 8 bases map to TRBD1. V dropped 6 bases and J dropped 5; count of bases not matched to a gene: 6. Germline-derived CDR1 and CDR2 are DFQATT and SNEGSKA (reference sequence). This CDR3 is built from 12 residues. CDR3 bases: TGCAGTGCGACACAGGGGGTAAACGAGCAGTACTTC. It specifies CSATQGVNEQYF.

This clonotype occurred many times. The genes are TRBV7-8 and TRBJ1-6; 10 bases are a match to TRBD1. The germline V gene has CDR1 SGHVS and CDR2 FQNEAQ. V lost 5 bases to trimming and J lost 15 bases; unmatched junction nucleotides: 16. The CDR3 runs to 16 residues. CDR3 region: CASSLARGQGRFSLHF. CDR3 DNA: TGTGCCAGCAGCCTCGCCCGGGGACAGGGGAGATTTAGCCTCCACTTT.

This clonotype was counted many times. The genes are TRBV20-1 and TRBJ2-1, with 7 positions matching TRBD1. The CDR3 is 14 residues long. The germline V gene has CDR1 DFQATT and CDR2 SNEGSKA (reference sequence). With 5 bases clipped from V and 6 bases from J, the junction kept 10 bases outside the gene matches. CDR3 region: CSASEGAGGNEQFF. As DNA, the CDR3 is TGCAGTGCTTCCGAAGGGGCAGGGGGCAATGAGCAGTTCTTC.

Ten or more counts support this clonotype. The chain is built from TRBV6-2 or TRBV6-3 and TRBJ2-7; tentative D call: TRBD2 (6 bases). The V gene's germline CDR1 is MNHEY and CDR2 SVGEGT. V lost 6 bases and J lost 2, with 14 bases in between. The CDR3 sequence is 14 residues long. CDR3 in amino acids: CASRTWRGTYEQYF. Written as DNA, the CDR3 is TGTGCCAGCAGGACGTGGCGGGGAACCTACGAGCAGTACTTC.

The chain couples TRBV28 to TRBJ1-2, with D possibly matching TRBD1 (5 bases). The CDR3 totals 14 residues. Germline V gene lookup returns CDR1 MDHEN and CDR2 SYDVKM. Trimming cost V 10 bases and J 0 bases, with 15 bases left between them. The CDR3 sequence: CATPAGEPNYGYTF. CDR3 nucleotide sequence: TGTGCCACCCCTGCGGGGGAACCTAACTATGGCTACACCTTC.

This clonotype was observed many times. The chain has TRBV7-2 and TRBJ2-3, with 9 bases identical to TRBD1. CDR1 SGHTA and CDR2 FQGNSA come from the germline V gene. Losses at the gene ends were 3 bases for V and 6 bases for J; bases not matched to a gene: 7. The CDR3 runs 15 residues. The CDR3 DNA reads as TGTGCCAGCAGCTTTGGACAGGGGAGGTCGGATACGCAGTATTTT. It is translated as CASSFGQGRSDTQYF.

This clonotype was recorded at least ten times. V is TRBV7-2 and J is TRBJ2-7; 7 positions agree with TRBD1. Germline CDR1 is SGHTA and CDR2 is FQGNSA. J was trimmed by 3 bases and V by 5 bases; bases with no gene match: 10. The CDR3 extends over 15 amino acids. CDR3 sequence reads: CASSPTTGQNYEQYF. The CDR3 DNA reads TGTGCCAGCAGCCCCACGACGGGACAGAACTACGAGCAGTACTTC.

This clonotype was counted a few times. V is TRBV7-6 and J is TRBJ2-5, with 7 positions matching TRBD2. This CDR3 has 15 amino acids. Per germline, CDR1 SGHVS and CDR2 FNYEAQ. Trimming removed 2 bases from V and 6 bases from J; junction bases left unmatched: 9. The chain's CDR3 is CASSLSSGTVKTQYF. The CDR3, as DNA: TGTGCCAGCAGCTTATCGAGCGGGACGGTAAAGACCCAGTACTTC.